This entry is about one T cell receptor (beta chain). What it binds is not known. These data belong to a study of response to subunit inactivated influenza vaccine. One entry per CDR3 protein results from TCRdb running MiXCR on the RT-PCR reads. The table records 630,000 or so distinct CDR3 sequences, around 16% of them present only once. The CDR3 extends over 13 amino acids. Germline V gives CDR1 SGHRS, CDR2 YFSETQ. V was pared by 5 bases and J by 3 bases, with 12 bases between. Study conclusions and caveats: It was suggested by the authors that few new T cells are recruited by each seasonal influenza vaccination.

Sample: PBMCs from blood, taken 11 to 12 days after vaccination. The receptor's source is a man aged 50 to 60 who received an inactivated influenza vaccine. The gene calls are TRBV5-1 and TRBJ2-7; TRBD1 is a possible D gene (5 bases). CDR3 nucleotides: TGCGCCAGCAGAGCGACAGCCCGCTACGAGCAGTACTTC. Translated: CASRATARYEQYF.